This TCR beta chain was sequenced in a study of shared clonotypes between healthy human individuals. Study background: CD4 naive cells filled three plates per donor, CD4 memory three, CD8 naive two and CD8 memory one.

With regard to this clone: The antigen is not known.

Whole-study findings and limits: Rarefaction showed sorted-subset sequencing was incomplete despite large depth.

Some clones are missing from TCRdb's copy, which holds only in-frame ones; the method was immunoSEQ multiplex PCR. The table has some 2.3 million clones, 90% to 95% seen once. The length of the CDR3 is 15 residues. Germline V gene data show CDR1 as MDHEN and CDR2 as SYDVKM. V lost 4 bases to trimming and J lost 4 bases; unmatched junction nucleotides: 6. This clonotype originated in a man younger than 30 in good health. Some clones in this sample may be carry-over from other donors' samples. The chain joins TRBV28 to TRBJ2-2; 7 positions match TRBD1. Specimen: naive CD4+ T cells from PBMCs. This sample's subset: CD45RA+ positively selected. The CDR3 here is CASSSGQLPTGELFF. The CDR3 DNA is TGTGCCAGCAGTTCGGGACAGCTTCCCACCGGGGAGCTGTTTTTT.